The 16 T cell receptor beta chains in this list originate from one sample, sequenced in a study of T-cell reconstitution after alpha-beta-depleted transplantation in children (dated by TCRdb to the mid-2010s). The treatment or condition label on this specimen signifies: allogeneic hematopoietic cell transplantation with graft depleted of TCRalphabeta T cells and CD19 B cells. Receptors were amplified or captured by PCR. The sample was run on an Illumina HiSeq 2500. TCR libraries were prepared with molecular barcoding, using unique molecular identifiers to normalize TCRbeta repertoire quantification. TCRdb took the public reads, trimmed them with fastp at Q25, ran MiXCR for clone calling and kept in-frame beta chains. Every entry covers one CDR3 protein and lists the most common genes and DNA from its rows. The sample yields some 840,000 distinct CDR3 sequences; roughly 16% were counted once. The ten largest make up approximately 5% of the sample.

The sample consisted of PBMCs, mostly from graft donor cells, taken 360 days after TCRalphabeta/CD19-depleted stem cell transplant. These receptor sequences come from a male patient younger than 18 who had a stem cell transplant for acute lymphoblastic leukemia, so the T cells may come from the graft donor.

This clonotype turned up a few times. This chain uses TRBV20-1 with TRBJ2-7; 8 bases map to TRBD2. The ends lost 3 bases at V and 2 bases at J; junction bases unmatched: 9. The CDR3 sequence is 15 residues long. Germline CDR1 is DFQATT and CDR2 is SNEGSKA (reference sequence). CDR3 sequence reads: CSARPSGRSTYEQYF. The CDR3 coding sequence is TGCAGTGCTAGGCCGAGCGGGAGATCAACCTACGAGCAGTACTTC.

This clonotype showed up just a few times. V and J are TRBV29-1 and TRBJ2-3; 10 bases map to TRBD2. V lost 4 bases, J lost 0 bases, and 7 bases stayed unmatched. The CDR3 has 16 amino acids. Germline V lookup: CDR1 SQVTM, CDR2 ANQGSEA. The CDR3 sequence is CSVGGLARPSTDTQYF. The CDR3 DNA sequence: TGCAGCGTTGGGGGACTAGCGAGGCCTAGCACAGATACGCAGTATTTT.

This clonotype was detected only a few times. The V call is TRBV11-2, the J call TRBJ1-2; D is unresolved. The CDR3 has 17 amino acids. Trimming shortened V by 5 bases and J by 1 base, and 20 bases separated the two germline ends. The V gene's germline CDR1 is SGHAT and CDR2 FQNNGV. The CDR3 reads CASSALGYASFNYGYTF. As DNA, the CDR3 is TGTGCCAGCAGCGCCCTGGGCTACGCTTCTTTTAACTATGGCTACACCTTC.

The V call is TRBV19, the J call TRBJ2-7; 13 positions match TRBD2. J gave up 4 bases and V 4 bases, and 4 bases lay outside the gene matches. This CDR3 has 15 amino acids. Germline CDR1 LNHDA, CDR2 SQIVND (reference sequence). The CDR3 here is CASSKPGLAGYEQYF. CDR3 bases: TGTGCCAGTAGTAAACCGGGACTAGCGGGATACGAGCAGTACTTC. The complete variable domain, with remaining parts taken from reference TRBV19 and TRBJ2-7, reads DGGITQSPKYLFRKEGQNVTLSCEQNLNHDAMYWYRQDPGQGLRLIYYSQIVNDFQKGDIAEGYSVSREKKESFPLTVTSAQKNPTAFYLCASSKPGLAGYEQYFGPGTRLTVT.

This clonotype was picked up many times. This chain joins TRBV3-1 and TRBJ1-1, with a possible D match to TRBD1 (5 bases). Germline V CDR1 and CDR2: LGHDT, YNNKEL (reference sequence). The V end lost 5 bases, the J end lost 3 bases, and 13 bases lay between the germline ends. The length of the CDR3 is 14 residues. CDR3 bases: TGTGCCAGCAGCTTAGACAGATCTGACACTGAAGCTTTCTTT. Translating it yields CASSLDRSDTEAFF.

This clonotype was observed a handful of times. In nucleotides, the CDR3 is TGCGCCAGCAGCTTGTTCGCCAGACTAGCGGTCTACAATGAGCAGTTCTTC. Protein product: CASSLFARLAVYNEQFF. V is TRBV5-1 and J is TRBJ2-1; 9 nucleotides align to TRBD2. This CDR3 spans 17 amino acids. In germline, CDR1 is SGHRS, CDR2 YFSETQ. The junction had 8 bases not matched to a gene; V was cut back by 1 base and J by 3 bases.

The CDR3 region is CASRSLAKNIQYF. DNA of the CDR3: TGCGCCAGCAGATCCCTAGCCAAAAACATTCAGTACTTC. V is TRBV5-1 and J is TRBJ2-4; D is uncertain. The germline gives CDR1 SGHRS, CDR2 YFSETQ. There are 13 residues in the CDR3. Trimming removed 5 bases at V and 0 bases at J, with 6 bases between.

This clonotype was observed a few times. The chain carries TRBV28 and TRBJ2-7; tentatively, D is TRBD1 (7 bases). CDR3 size: 16 residues. V was cut by 6 bases and J by 6 bases, with 24 bases left in between. CDR1 is MDHEN and CDR2 is SYDVKM in the germline V gene. This CDR3 is CASRFQTGEVRREQYF. In DNA form, the CDR3 reads TGTGCCAGCAGGTTCCAAACAGGGGAGGTCCGGCGCGAGCAGTACTTC.

Many counts were recorded for this clonotype. The chain carries TRBV11-2 and TRBJ2-1; D is possibly TRBD1 or TRBD2 (5 bases each). Trimming took 5 bases from V and 8 from J, leaving 22 bases between them. There are 16 residues in the CDR3. Germline loops: CDR1 SGHAT, CDR2 FQNNGV. CDR3 amino acids: CASSTFRDRSGHEQFF. The CDR3 nucleotides are TGTGCCAGCAGCACTTTCCGGGACCGTTCCGGTCATGAGCAGTTCTTC.

This CDR3 is CASSPTGTGREQYF. The CDR3 coding sequence is TGTGCCAGCAGCCCGACCGGGACAGGGCGGGAGCAGTACTTC. The gene calls are TRBV7-8 and TRBJ2-7, with 9 bases aligning to TRBD1. Germline assignment: CDR1 SGHVS and CDR2 FQNEAQ. V lost 5 bases to trimming and J lost 7 bases; unmatched junction nucleotides: 9. The CDR3 is 14 amino acids.

The chain links TRBV7-6 to TRBJ2-1, with TRBD2 matching 10 bases. The CDR3 sequence is 19 residues long. Looked up from germline, CDR1 is SGHVS and CDR2 is FNYEAQ. Trimming cost V 1 base and J 5 bases; bases outside gene matches: 14. The CDR3 DNA follows: TGTGCCAGCAGCTTAGGTCGAGCGGGAGGGAAGGGGATCAACAATGAGCAGTTCTTC. Encoded protein: CASSLGRAGGKGINNEQFF.

This chain uses TRBV25-1 with TRBJ2-5, with 7 bases matching TRBD2. CDR1 and CDR2 from the germline V gene are MGHDK and SYGVNS. The CDR3 runs to 18 residues. V was clipped by 3 bases and J by 2 bases; unmatched bases: 15. CDR3 bases: TGTGCCAGCAGTGACCCCGGGAGGTACGGTCGGGGTCAAGAGACCCAGTACTTC. It codes for CASSDPGRYGRGQETQYF.

This clonotype was detected a few times. V and J are TRBV18 and TRBJ1-5; the D is unclear. CDR1 and CDR2 (germline): KGHSH, LQKENI. The CDR3 runs to 14 residues. The V and J ends lost 6 bases and 4 bases respectively, with 13 bases between them. The CDR3 sequence is CASSSDGPNQPQHF. CDR3 DNA sequence: TGTGCCAGCTCGTCCGACGGACCTAATCAGCCCCAGCATTTT.

The chain uses TRBV5-5 and TRBJ2-7; TRBD1 agrees at 12 bases. The CDR3 consists of 14 residues. Germline CDR1 SGHKS, CDR2 YYEKEE (reference sequence). V lost 5 bases, J lost 5 bases, and 5 bases stayed unmatched. CDR3 DNA sequence: TGTGCCAGCAGGGACCGGGACAGGGGGCACGAGCAGTACTTC. It codes for CASRDRDRGHEQYF.

V gene TRBV24-1 combines with J gene TRBJ2-7, with TRBD1 identical over 7 bases. Trimming took 7 bases from V and 3 from J; bases not matched to a gene: 17. Germline CDR1 and CDR2: KGHDR and SFDVKD. The CDR3 length is 17 residues. The CDR3 loop is CATSRDRRSYRDYEQYF. In nucleotides, the CDR3 is TGTGCCACCAGCCGGGACAGACGATCTTATAGGGACTACGAGCAGTACTTC.

This clonotype was picked up one time. CDR3 region: CASSGATRNEQFF. CDR3 coding DNA: TGTGCCAGCAGCGGAGCTACCCGGAATGAGCAGTTCTTC. The chain has TRBV7-9 and TRBJ2-1; D is ambiguous. This CDR3 is built from 13 residues. The V gene lost 5 bases and the J gene lost 7 bases, with 12 bases spanning the gap. CDR1 and CDR2 from the germline V gene are SEHNR and FQNEAQ (reference sequence). The variable domain in full, with the rest retrieved from reference TRBV7-9 and TRBJ2-1, is DTGVSQNPRHKITKRGQNVTFRCDPISEHNRLYWYRQTLGQGPEFLTYFQNEAQLEKSRLLSDRFSAERPKGSFSTLEIQRTEQGDSAMYLCASSGATRNEQFFGPGTRLTVL.